This T cell receptor beta chain was sequenced during a study of T cell responses to AZD1222 COVID-19 vaccine. Points from the study as a whole: Donors were largely white British and mainly female; clonal diversity was possibly underestimated. It was only six AZD1222 recipients who were seropositive at baseline. Increases in Spike-specific TCR breadth and depth were seen after two AZD1222 doses. Repertoire samples came only from after the peak T cell response.

On this clone: Its target is not known.

Germline CDR1 SGHTA, CDR2 FQGNSA. V dropped 5 bases and J dropped 1; count of bases not matched to a gene: 8. The CDR3 sequence is 16 residues long. The data were produced by immunoSEQ multiplex PCR, yet TCRdb's version contains in-frame clones alone and is incomplete. Here the sample spans 100,000 or so clones, 80% to 90% being singletons. The receptor was isolated from an adult in good health. Sequenced material: peripheral blood, taken on day 0 of MenACWY control vaccination. The chain carries TRBV7-2 and TRBJ1-2; 9 bases line up with TRBD1. DNA of the CDR3: TGTGCCAGCAGCCCGGGGACAGGGACAAATAACTATGGCTACACCTTC. Its protein is CASSPGTGTNNYGYTF.